This TCR beta chain was identified in a study of T cells in narcolepsy. To note about this clone: Its antigen is not identified.

The CDR3 contains 12 residues. The germline V and J ends were trimmed by 5 bases and 7 bases, with 11 bases remaining between them. Germline lookup yields CDR1 MGHDK and CDR2 SYGVNS. Sequenced by immunoSEQ multiplex PCR; TCRdb stores in-frame clones only, minus some. The sample gives around 30,000 clones, roughly 88% of which show up once; 1% to 1.5% is in the top ten. Points from the study as a whole: Comparing one patient's CSF and blood CD4+ clonotypes highlighted HCRT- and TRIB2-specific autoreactive clonotypes.

The rearrangement uses TRBV25-1 and TRBJ1-2; unclear D gene. The sequenced material came from CD45RA- memory CD4+ T cells from PBMCs. This receptor was obtained from a human donor with narcolepsy. The CDR3 is CASSSPGFGYTF. DNA for the CDR3: TGTGCCAGCAGTTCCCCAGGCTTTGGCTACACCTTC.